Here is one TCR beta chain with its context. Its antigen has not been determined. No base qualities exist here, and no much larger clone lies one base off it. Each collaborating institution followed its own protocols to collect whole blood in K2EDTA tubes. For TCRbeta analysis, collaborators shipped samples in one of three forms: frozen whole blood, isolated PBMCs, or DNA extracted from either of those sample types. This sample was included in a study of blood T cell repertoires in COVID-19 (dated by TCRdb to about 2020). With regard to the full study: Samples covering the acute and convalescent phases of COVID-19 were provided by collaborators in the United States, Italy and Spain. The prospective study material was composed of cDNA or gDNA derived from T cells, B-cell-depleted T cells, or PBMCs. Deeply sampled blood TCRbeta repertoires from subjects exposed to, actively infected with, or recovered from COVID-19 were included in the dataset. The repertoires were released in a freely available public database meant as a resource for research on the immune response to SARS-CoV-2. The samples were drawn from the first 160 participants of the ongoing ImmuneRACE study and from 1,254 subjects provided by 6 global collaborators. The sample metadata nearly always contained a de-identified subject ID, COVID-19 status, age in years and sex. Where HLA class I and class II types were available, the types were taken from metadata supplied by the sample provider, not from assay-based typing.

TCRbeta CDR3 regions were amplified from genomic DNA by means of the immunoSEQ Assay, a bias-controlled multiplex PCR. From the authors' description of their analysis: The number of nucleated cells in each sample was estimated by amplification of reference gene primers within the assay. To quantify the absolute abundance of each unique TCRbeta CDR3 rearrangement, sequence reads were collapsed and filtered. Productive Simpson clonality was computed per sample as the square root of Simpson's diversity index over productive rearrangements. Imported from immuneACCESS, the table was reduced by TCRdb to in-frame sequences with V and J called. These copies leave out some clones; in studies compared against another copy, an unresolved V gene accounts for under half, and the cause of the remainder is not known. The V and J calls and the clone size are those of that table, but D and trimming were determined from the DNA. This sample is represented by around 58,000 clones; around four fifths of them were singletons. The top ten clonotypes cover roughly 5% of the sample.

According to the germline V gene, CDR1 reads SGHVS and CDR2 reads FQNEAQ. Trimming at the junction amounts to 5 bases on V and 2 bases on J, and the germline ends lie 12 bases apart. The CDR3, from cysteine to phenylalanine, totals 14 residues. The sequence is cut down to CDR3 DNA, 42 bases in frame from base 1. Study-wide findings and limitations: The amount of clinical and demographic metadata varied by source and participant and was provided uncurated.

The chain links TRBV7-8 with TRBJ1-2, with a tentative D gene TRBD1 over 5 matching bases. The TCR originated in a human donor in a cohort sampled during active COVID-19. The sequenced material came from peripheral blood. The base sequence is TGTGCCAGCAGCCCCCCCCAGGGAAACTATGGCTACACCTTC. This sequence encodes CASSPPQGNYGYTF. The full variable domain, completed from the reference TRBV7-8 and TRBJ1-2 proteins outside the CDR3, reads GAGVSQSPRYKVAKRGQDVALRCDPISGHVSLFWYQQALGQGPEFLTYFQNEAQLDKSGLPSDRFFAERPEGSVSTLKIQRTQQEDSAVYLCASSPPQGNYGYTFGSGTRLTVV.